The present entry profiles one T cell receptor beta chain with its context. The sample belongs to a study of control samples from healthy donors and cancer patients. Germline lookup yields CDR1 MNHEY and CDR2 SMNVEV (reference sequence). The CDR3 spans 17 residues. V gave up 2 bases and J gave up 6 bases; unmatched junction bases: 14. Sequencing used immunoSEQ multiplex PCR; TCRdb keeps in-frame clones, though not all of them. Among roughly 170,000 clones listed, 88% were seen once. V and J are TRBV27 and TRBJ2-7; 9 bases match TRBD2. The origin of this receptor is a woman in her twenties or thirties in good health. Sequencing used blood. This CDR3 reads CASSLRTGAGLASEQYF. The DNA for the CDR3 is TGTGCCAGCAGTTTAAGAACGGGCGCGGGACTAGCTAGCGAGCAGTACTTC.